Listed below are T cell receptor beta chains from one sample, sequenced in a study of blood T cell repertoires in COVID-19. Data came from immunoSEQ multiplex PCR; TCRdb stores just in-frame clones and leaves some out. The data show about 200,000 clones, 89% seen once. Sequences were obtained from PBMCs or T cells enriched from blood (not recorded which). These receptors were collected from a woman under 30 who had recovered from COVID-19. Each CDR3 is given with its conserved first and last residue. A D gene is named only where the DNA matches it firmly. Size values are once, few and many counts, or a class for expanded clones, and some rows have none.

TRBV2,TRBD1,-,TRBJ1-6,TGTGCCAGCAGCGTTCAAACCGCCGGGACAGGGAATTGGAATTCACCCCTCCACTTT,CASSVQTAGTGNWNSPLHF
TRBV7-3,TRBD2,once,TRBJ2-1,TGTGCCAGCAGCTTAACACTGAGCGGGGGCAATGAGCAGTTCTTC,CASSLTLSGGNEQFF
TRBV18,-,-,TRBJ1-1,TGTGCCAGCTCACCACTTTCAGGGTCTCCTAACACTGAAGCTTTCTTT,CASSPLSGSPNTEAFF
TRBV6-5,TRBD1,-,TRBJ2-7,TGTGCCAGCAGAAAGAGGACAGGAACCTACGAGCAGTACTTC,CASRKRTGTYEQYF
TRBV9,TRBD1,once,TRBJ2-7,TGTGCCAGCAGCCCTCGGACAGGGGGCTACTACGAGCAGTACTTC,CASSPRTGGYYEQYF
TRBV15,-,-,TRBJ1-5,TGTGCCACCAGCAGGGGAAGGGGGACGGGACAGCCCCAGCATTTT,CATSRGRGTGQPQHF
TRBV7-6,-,once,TRBJ2-1,TGTGCCAGCAGCTTAGCAGGGGTAGGGCAGTTCTTC,CASSLAGVGQFF
TRBV10-1,TRBD1,-,TRBJ2-7,TGCGCCAGCAGTGAGTCGTTTACAGGGGATCAAAACGAGCAGTACTTC,CASSESFTGDQNEQYF
TRBV15,TRBD2,-,TRBJ2-1,TGTGCCACCAGCAATAGCGGGGGGTCACACATACACAATGAGCAGTTCTTC,CATSNSGGSHIHNEQFF
TRBV7-9,TRBD1,-,TRBJ1-2,TGTGCCAGCAGCTTTGACAGGGCGGCGGAGAATGGCTACACCTTC,CASSFDRAAENGYTF
TRBV3-1/TRBV3-2,-,-,TRBJ2-7,TGTGCCAGCAGCCGGGCGGGGATGGAGCAGTACTTC,CASSRAGMEQYF
TRBV12-5,TRBD1,few,TRBJ2-2,TGTGCTAGTGGTCTAGGACAGGGGGGGAACACCGGGGAGCTGTTTTTT,CASGLGQGGNTGELFF
TRBV7-8,TRBD1,-,TRBJ1-2,TGTGCCAGCAGCTTAGAGGGACAGGGGAACTATGGCTACACCTTC,CASSLEGQGNYGYTF
TRBV28,TRBD1,-,TRBJ2-7,TGTGCCAGCAGTGACGGACAGGCGCAGTACTTC,CASSDGQAQYF
TRBV6-5,-,-,TRBJ1-6,TGTGCCACCATCGAGAAATTCTCTCTCCACTTT,CATIEKFSLHF
TRBV30,TRBD1,-,TRBJ1-6,TGTGCCTCGGACAGGGAACGCTATAATTCACCCCTCCACTTT,CASDRERYNSPLHF
TRBV6-6,TRBD1,-,TRBJ2-7,TGTGCCAGCAGTTCGCCTCAGGGGGACTACGAGCAGTACTTC,CASSSPQGDYEQYF
TRBV2,-,-,TRBJ2-6,TGTGCCAGCAGGGAGGGACAGAACTCTGGGGCCAACGTCCTGACTTTC,CASREGQNSGANVLTF
TRBV19,-,-,TRBJ2-3,TGTGCCAGTAAGGGGCTAGCGACAGATACGCAGTATTTT,CASKGLATDTQYF
TRBV7-9,-,-,TRBJ1-5,TGTGCCAGCAGCTTAGCGGGGCAGGGTTCTCAGCCCCAGCATTTT,CASSLAGQGSQPQHF
TRBV9,TRBD1,-,TRBJ2-5,TGTGCCAGCAGTCAGGGGGCAACCCAAGGGGAGACCCAGTACTTC,CASSQGATQGETQYF
TRBV2,TRBD1,-,TRBJ1-1,TGTGCCAGCAGGCCGGGACAGGGGCGCGCTGAAGCTTTCTTT,CASRPGQGRAEAFF
TRBV18,TRBD1,-,TRBJ1-2,TGTGCCAGCTCACCTGGGACAGGGACCTATGGCTACACCTTC,CASSPGTGTYGYTF
TRBV25-1,-,-,TRBJ2-1,TGTGCCAGCAGTGAATCCGGACTACCCAGGGGGGAGCAGTTCTTC,CASSESGLPRGEQFF
TRBV2,TRBD1,-,TRBJ2-6,TGTGCCAGAGTCCGGCGACAGGGCACCTCTGGGGCCAACGTCCTGACTTTC,CARVRRQGTSGANVLTF
TRBV5-6,TRBD1,-,TRBJ1-1,TGTGCCAGCAGCTCGGGATCAGGGGGGTTTTTCGTTGAAGCTTTCTTT,CASSSGSGGFFVEAFF
TRBV27,-,-,TRBJ1-5,TGTGCCAGCAGTTCCATTACAACGGGGCAGCCCCAGCATTTT,CASSSITTGQPQHF
TRBV6-5,TRBD1,-,TRBJ1-2,TGTGCCAGCAGGCCAGGACAGGGGAGTGACTATGGCTACACCTTC,CASRPGQGSDYGYTF
TRBV28,-,-,TRBJ2-3,TGTGCCAGCGACGGGGGCACAGATACGCAGTATTTT,CASDGGTDTQYF
TRBV5-1,-,-,TRBJ1-4,TGCGCCAGCAGCGACAGCGCAACTAATGAAAAACTGTTTTTT,CASSDSATNEKLFF
TRBV2,TRBD1,-,TRBJ1-5,TGTGCCAGCAGAGAGGGACAGGGGGTGAGTCAGCCCCAGCATTTT,CASREGQGVSQPQHF
TRBV2,TRBD1,-,TRBJ1-3,TGTGCCAGCAGTGAGGGACAGGATGGAAATACCATATATTTT,CASSEGQDGNTIYF
TRBV2,-,-,TRBJ2-3,TGTGCCAGCACCCGACAGCCCCTGGATACGCAGTATTTT,CASTRQPLDTQYF
TRBV27,TRBD1,-,TRBJ1-4,TGTGCCAGCAGTCTATCCCGGGACAGGGGAAACGAAAAACTGTTTTTT,CASSLSRDRGNEKLFF
TRBV30,-,-,TRBJ2-3,TGTGCCAGAACGGGGGACTCAGATACGCAGTATTTT,CARTGDSDTQYF
TRBV6-4,-,-,TRBJ2-7,TGTGCCAGCAGTCCCCTTCCGGGGGGCTCCGAGCAGTACTTC,CASSPLPGGSEQYF
TRBV7-2,TRBD2,-,TRBJ2-7,TGTGCCAGCAGTTTTAAGTGGGCCGGGGGACTACCCTACGAGCAGTACTTC,CASSFKWAGGLPYEQYF
TRBV11-2,TRBD1,-,TRBJ2-1,TGTGCCAGCAGCTTCCGGGACAGGGCATTCGATGAGCAGTTCTTC,CASSFRDRAFDEQFF
TRBV7-9,-,-,TRBJ1-6,TGTGCCAGCAGCTTAGAGGGACAAGGGGGGGCATCACCCCTCCACTTT,CASSLEGQGGASPLHF
TRBV4-1,TRBD2,-,TRBJ2-2,TGCGCCAGCAGACCGCGGGGATTAACTAGCGGCACCGGGGAGCTGTTTTTT,CASRPRGLTSGTGELFF
TRBV28,TRBD1,few,TRBJ2-7,TGTGCCAGCAGTATGACAGGGGCCTACGAGCAGTACTTC,CASSMTGAYEQYF
TRBV7-6,TRBD1,-,TRBJ1-6,TGTGCCAGCAGCGGGGGACAGGGAAACGCACCCCTCCACTTT,CASSGGQGNAPLHF
TRBV6-4,-,-,TRBJ2-1,TGTGCCAGCAGTGTTGAAGGGGGATCAACCAATGAGCAGTTCTTC,CASSVEGGSTNEQFF
TRBV24-1,TRBD1,-,TRBJ1-1,TGTGCCACCCGACAGGGGATGAACACTGAAGCTTTCTTT,CATRQGMNTEAFF
TRBV20-1,TRBD1,-,TRBJ1-4,TGCAGTGCCAGTCAGGGGGCGAAAGGTGAAAAACTGTTTTTT,CSASQGAKGEKLFF
TRBV18,-,-,TRBJ1-4,TGTGCCAGCTCGCCCCGAGCCAGGGGTTCTGAAAAACTGTTTTTT,CASSPRARGSEKLFF
TRBV5-1,TRBD1,-,TRBJ1-6,TGCGCCAGCAGCTTAGGACAGGGAAATTCACCCCTCCACTTT,CASSLGQGNSPLHF
TRBV5-6,-,once,TRBJ2-3,TGTGCCAGCAGCAACAGGGGCACAGATACGCAGTATTTT,CASSNRGTDTQYF
TRBV6-4,-,-,TRBJ1-1,TGTGCCAGCAGTGAAGACTACAGGGAAGGCACTGAAGCTTTCTTT,CASSEDYREGTEAFF
TRBV2,-,once,TRBJ2-7,TGTGCCAGCACTCCAGATAACCCCCTCGAGCAGTACTTC,CASTPDNPLEQYF
TRBV19,-,-,TRBJ1-4,TGTGCCAGCTCCTCCTTGGGGGCGACTAATGAAAAACTGTTTTTT,CASSSLGATNEKLFF
TRBV5-4,TRBD2,-,TRBJ2-3,TGTGCCAGCAGCTTACTAGCGGGGCCCACAGATACGCAGTATTTT,CASSLLAGPTDTQYF
TRBV2,TRBD1,-,TRBJ1-4,TGTGCCAGCACCTTACCTCGGACAGGGAAGGTTGTGGCTAATGAAAAACTGTTTTTT,CASTLPRTGKVVANEKLFF
TRBV28,TRBD1,-,TRBJ2-3,TGTGCCAGCAGGGAAACCGGGACAGGGATAGATACGCAGTATTTT,CASRETGTGIDTQYF
TRBV18,TRBD1,-,TRBJ2-7,TGTGCCAGCTCACCCTTTTTACAGGGGGCCAGGGACGAGCAGTACTTC,CASSPFLQGARDEQYF